This T cell receptor (beta chain) was sequenced for a study of blood T cell repertoires in COVID-19 (TCRdb year 2020). Context from the whole study: The collaborator samples originated in the United States, Italy and Spain and spanned the acute and convalescent phases of COVID-19. The samples were drawn from the first 160 participants of the ongoing ImmuneRACE study and from under 1,500 subjects provided by 6 global collaborators. The repertoires were made available in a free public database intended to serve as a resource for research on the immune response to SARS-CoV-2. The sample metadata nearly always contained a de-identified subject ID, COVID-19 status, age in years and sex. The material from the prospective study consisted of cDNA or gDNA derived from T cells, B-cell-depleted T cells, or PBMCs. Where HLA class I and class II types were available, the types were taken from metadata supplied by the sample provider, not from assay-based typing. The dataset comprised deeply sampled blood TCRbeta repertoires from subjects exposed to, actively infected with, or recovered from COVID-19. The research as a whole found: Clinical and demographic metadata were provided uncurated, with the amount varying by source and participant.

TCRbeta CDR3 regions were amplified from genomic DNA using the immunoSEQ Assay, a bias-controlled multiplex PCR. In the original analysis: The number of nucleated cells in each sample was estimated from the amplification of reference gene primers within the assay. To quantify the absolute abundance of each unique TCRbeta CDR3 rearrangement, sequence reads were collapsed and filtered. Productive Simpson clonality was computed per sample as the square root of Simpson's diversity index over productive rearrangements. Entries here come from immuneACCESS through TCRdb and include only in-frame sequences with V and J called. Some clones fail to appear in such tables; in the studies checked, an unresolved V gene covers under half of the shortfall, and the cause of the remainder is unknown. V and J calls and clone size are as listed in that table; D and trimming were resolved from the DNA. For this sample the table gives some 130,000 clones, of which 80% to 90% were detected only once. The ten largest clones add up to roughly 2.3% of the sample.

Participants in the prospective study were enrolled through a virtual design, were aged roughly 18 to 90 years, and lived in roughly 24 United States geographic areas. In the prospective study, participants were assigned to cohorts based on the clinical history participants reported in a screening survey and a study questionnaire. Mobile phlebotomists in the prospective study collected whole blood, serum and a nasopharyngeal or oropharyngeal swab from every participant. Additional blood draws and questionnaires over an approximately two-month period could optionally be provided by prospective study participants. Blood samples from the prospective study were shipped frozen or at room temperature prior to DNA extraction. This clone was recorded once. No antigen is known for it. No qualities accompany the bases; no much larger clone lies one base away. V ends up 5 bases short and J 5 bases short, with an unmatched junction base count of 10. From cysteine to phenylalanine, the CDR3 is 16 amino acids long. Here the CDR3 DNA is all that survives: 48 bases in frame from base 1. The germline V gene gives CDR1 as SNHLY and CDR2 as FYNNEI.

The V and J segments used are TRBV2 and TRBJ2-5; TRBD2 agrees with 11 junctional bases. Material: PBMCs or T cells enriched from blood (not recorded which). The source of this sequence is a man in his forties with acute COVID-19. The CDR3 amino acid sequence is: CASSPYSGGARETQYF. The base sequence is TGTGCCAGCAGTCCCTATAGCGGGGGGGCTCGGGAGACCCAGTACTTC. With the portions outside the CDR3 filled from the reference TRBV2 and TRBJ2-5 genes, the complete variable region becomes EPEVTQTPSHQVTQMGQEVILRCVPISNHLYFYWYRQILGQKVEFLVSFYNNEISEKSEIFDDQFSVERPDGSNFTLKIRSTKLEDSAMYFCASSPYSGGARETQYFGPGTRLLVL.